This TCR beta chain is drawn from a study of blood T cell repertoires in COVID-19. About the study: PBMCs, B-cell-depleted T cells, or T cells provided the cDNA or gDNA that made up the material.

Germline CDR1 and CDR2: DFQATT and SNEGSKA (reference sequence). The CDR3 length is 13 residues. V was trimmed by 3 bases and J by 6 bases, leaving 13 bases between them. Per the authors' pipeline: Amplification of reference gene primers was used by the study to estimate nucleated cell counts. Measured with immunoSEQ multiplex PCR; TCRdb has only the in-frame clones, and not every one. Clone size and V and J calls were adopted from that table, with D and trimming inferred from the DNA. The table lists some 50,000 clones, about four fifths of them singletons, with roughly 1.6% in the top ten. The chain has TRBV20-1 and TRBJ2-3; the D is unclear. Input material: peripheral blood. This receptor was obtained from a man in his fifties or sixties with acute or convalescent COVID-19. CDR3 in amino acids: CSASTLVSDTQYF. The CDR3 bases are TGCAGTGCTAGTACCCTAGTTAGCGATACGCAGTATTTT.